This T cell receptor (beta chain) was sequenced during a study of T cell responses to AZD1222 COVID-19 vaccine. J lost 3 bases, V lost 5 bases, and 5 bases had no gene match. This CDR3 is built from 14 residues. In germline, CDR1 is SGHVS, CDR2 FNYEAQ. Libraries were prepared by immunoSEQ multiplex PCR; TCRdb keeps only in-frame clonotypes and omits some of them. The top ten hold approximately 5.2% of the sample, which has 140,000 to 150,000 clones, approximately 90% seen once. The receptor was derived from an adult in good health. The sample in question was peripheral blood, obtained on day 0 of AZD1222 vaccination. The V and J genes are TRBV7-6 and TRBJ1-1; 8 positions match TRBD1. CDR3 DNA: TGTGCCAGCAGCCCCCGGACAGGGTACACTGAAGCTTTCTTT. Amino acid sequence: CASSPRTGYTEAFF.